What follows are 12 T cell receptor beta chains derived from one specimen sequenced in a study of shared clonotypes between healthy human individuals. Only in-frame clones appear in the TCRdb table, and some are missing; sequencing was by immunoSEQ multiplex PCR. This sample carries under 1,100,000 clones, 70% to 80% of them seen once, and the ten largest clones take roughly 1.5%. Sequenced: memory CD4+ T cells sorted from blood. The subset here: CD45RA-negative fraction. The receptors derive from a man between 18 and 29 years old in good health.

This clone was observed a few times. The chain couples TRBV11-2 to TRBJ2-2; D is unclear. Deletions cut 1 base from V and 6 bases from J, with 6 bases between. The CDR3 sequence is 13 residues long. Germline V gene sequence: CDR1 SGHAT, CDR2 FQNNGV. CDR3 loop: CASSLAGPGELFF. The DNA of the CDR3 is TGTGCCAGCAGCTTAGCCGGGCCCGGGGAGCTGTTTTTT. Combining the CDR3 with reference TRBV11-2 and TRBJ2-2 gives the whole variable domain EAGVAQSPRYKIIEKRQSVAFWCNPISGHATLYWYQQILGQGPKLLIQFQNNGVVDDSQLPKDRFSAERLKGVDSTLKIQPAKLEDSAVYLCASSLAGPGELFFGEGSRLTVL.

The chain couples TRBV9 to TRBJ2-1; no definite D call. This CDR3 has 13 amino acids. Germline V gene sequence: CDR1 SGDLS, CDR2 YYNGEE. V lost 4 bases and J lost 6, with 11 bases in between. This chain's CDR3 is CASSSGRGNEQFF. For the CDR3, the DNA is TGTGCCAGCAGCTCCGGACGAGGCAATGAGCAGTTCTTC.

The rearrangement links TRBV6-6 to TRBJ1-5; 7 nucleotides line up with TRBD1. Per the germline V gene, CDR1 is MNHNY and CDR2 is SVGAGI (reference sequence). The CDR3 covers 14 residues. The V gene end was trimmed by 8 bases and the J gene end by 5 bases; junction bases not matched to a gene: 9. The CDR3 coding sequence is TGTGCCAGCCTGGGGACAGATCCCTATCAGCCCCAGCATTTT. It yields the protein CASLGTDPYQPQHF.

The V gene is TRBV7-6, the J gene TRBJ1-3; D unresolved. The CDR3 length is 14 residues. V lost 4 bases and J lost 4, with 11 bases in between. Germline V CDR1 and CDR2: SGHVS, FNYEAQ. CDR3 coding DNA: TGTGCCAGCAGCTCACCTTCCTCGGGAAACACCATATATTTT. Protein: CASSSPSSGNTIYF.

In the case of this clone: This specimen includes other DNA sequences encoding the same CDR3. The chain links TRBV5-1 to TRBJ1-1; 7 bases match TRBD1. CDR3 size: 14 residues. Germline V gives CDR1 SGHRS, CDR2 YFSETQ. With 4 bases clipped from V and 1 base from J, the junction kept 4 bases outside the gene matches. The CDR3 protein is CASSPRGENTEAFF. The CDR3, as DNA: TGCGCCAGCAGCCCCAGGGGGGAGAACACTGAAGCTTTCTTT.

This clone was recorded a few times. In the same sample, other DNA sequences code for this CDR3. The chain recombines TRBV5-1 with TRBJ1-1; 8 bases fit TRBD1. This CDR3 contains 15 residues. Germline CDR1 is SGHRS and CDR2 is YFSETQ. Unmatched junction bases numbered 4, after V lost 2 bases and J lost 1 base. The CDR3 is CASSLYGQGNTEAFF. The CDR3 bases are TGCGCCAGCAGCTTATACGGACAGGGGAACACTGAAGCTTTCTTT. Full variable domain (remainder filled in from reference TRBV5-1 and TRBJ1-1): KAGVTQTPRYLIKTRGQQVTLSCSPISGHRSVSWYQQTPGQGLQFLFEYFSETQRNKGNFPGRFSGRQFSNSRSEMNVSTLELGDSALYLCASSLYGQGNTEAFFGQGTRLTVV.

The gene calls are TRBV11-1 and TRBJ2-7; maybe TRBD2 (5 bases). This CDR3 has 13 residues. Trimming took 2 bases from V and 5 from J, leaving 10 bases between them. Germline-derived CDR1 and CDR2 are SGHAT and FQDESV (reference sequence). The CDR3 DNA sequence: TGTGCCAGCAGCTTATCCTTCGGGGACGAGCAGTACTTC. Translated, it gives CASSLSFGDEQYF.

The CDR3 loop is CASSFRQGGAQETQYF. In nucleotides, the CDR3 is TGCGCCAGCAGCTTTAGACAGGGTGGGGCCCAAGAGACCCAGTACTTC. V and J are TRBV5-1 and TRBJ2-5; TRBD1 agrees at 7 bases. The CDR3 totals 16 residues. With V trimmed by 2 bases and J by 1 base, 8 bases remained unmatched. Germline assignment: CDR1 SGHRS and CDR2 YFSETQ. The full variable domain, completed using reference TRBV5-1 and TRBJ2-5, is KAGVTQTPRYLIKTRGQQVTLSCSPISGHRSVSWYQQTPGQGLQFLFEYFSETQRNKGNFPGRFSGRQFSNSRSEMNVSTLELGDSALYLCASSFRQGGAQETQYFGPGTRLLVL.

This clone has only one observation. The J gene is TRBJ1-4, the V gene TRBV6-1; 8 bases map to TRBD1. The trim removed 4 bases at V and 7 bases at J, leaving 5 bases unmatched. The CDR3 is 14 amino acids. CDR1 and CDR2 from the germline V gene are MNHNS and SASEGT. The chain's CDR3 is CASSGRGLGEKLFF. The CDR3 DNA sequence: TGTGCCAGCAGTGGCAGGGGGCTAGGTGAAAAACTGTTTTTT.

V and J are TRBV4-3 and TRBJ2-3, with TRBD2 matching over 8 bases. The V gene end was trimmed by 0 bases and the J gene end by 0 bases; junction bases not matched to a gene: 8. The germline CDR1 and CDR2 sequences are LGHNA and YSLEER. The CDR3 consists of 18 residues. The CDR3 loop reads CASSQEGSGVYSTDTQYF. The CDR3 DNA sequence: TGCGCCAGCAGCCAAGAGGGTAGCGGGGTATATAGCACAGATACGCAGTATTTT.

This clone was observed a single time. CDR3 protein: CASSSQGTMLAKNIQYF. The DNA for the CDR3 is TGTGCCAGCAGTTCCCAAGGGACAATGCTAGCCAAAAACATTCAGTACTTC. This chain uses TRBV28 with TRBJ2-4; weak D call: TRBD1 (6 bases). V lost 4 bases and J 0 bases, leaving 16 bases between the germline ends. The length of the CDR3 is 17 residues. Germline V gene data show CDR1 as MDHEN and CDR2 as SYDVKM.

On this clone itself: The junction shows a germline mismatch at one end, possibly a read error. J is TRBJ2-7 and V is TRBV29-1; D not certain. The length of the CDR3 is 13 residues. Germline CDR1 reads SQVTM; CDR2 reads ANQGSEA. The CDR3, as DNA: TGCAGCGTTGTCCCTGACGGCTCCAACGAGCAGTACTTC. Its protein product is CSVVPDGSNEQYF.